This record covers a single TCR beta chain. This record comes from a study of blood T cell repertoires in COVID-19. Turning to the study itself: Material from acute and convalescent COVID-19 was sourced from the United States, Italy and Spain.

The CDR3 sequence is 15 residues long. Germline assignment: CDR1 SGHRS and CDR2 YFSETQ. The J segment lost 1 base and the V segment lost 3 bases, leaving 3 bases of the junction unmatched. Per the original data handling: Estimation of nucleated cell counts was performed using reference gene primer amplification. Clones were read by immunoSEQ multiplex PCR, and TCRdb kept only the in-frame ones, dropping some. V and J calls and clone size come straight from that table; D and trimming were deduced from the DNA. The sample includes some 60,000 clones, about three quarters of them seen just once. The sample taken for sequencing was peripheral blood. The rearrangement links TRBV5-1 to TRBJ2-2; TRBD2 agrees at 7 bases. This receptor was identified in a man aged 30 to 45 with COVID-19, enrolled during active disease. The CDR3 nucleotides are TGCGCCAGCAGCTCCATAGCGGGGAACACCGGGGAGCTGTTTTTT. This gives the protein CASSSIAGNTGELFF.